This T cell receptor beta chain was captured by sequencing in a study of cytomegalovirus exposure and HLA in healthy donors. Findings of the study overall: As a later analysis revealed, the rate of TCR association differed by HLA locus, with DRB1 most and HLA-C fewest. Most TCR sequences were seen very rarely across donors, but some public TCRs occurred in many.

In the PCR, 60 Vbeta and 13 Jbeta primers were used. Here immunoSEQ multiplex PCR was the method, and the copy in TCRdb shows in-frame clones only, minus some. The data show around 76,000 clones, with about two thirds seen just once and 7.6% held by the top ten. This clone was recorded a few times. The target antigen is unknown. The CDR3 runs to 13 residues. With 0 bases removed from V and 9 bases from J, the gap between germline ends came to 13 bases. Per the germline V gene, CDR1 is SGDLS and CDR2 is YYNGEE. The receptor was isolated from a man aged 35-49 years in good health and CMV-seropositive. What was sequenced was PBMCs. V is TRBV9 and J is TRBJ2-7, with D perhaps TRBD1 (6 bases). In DNA form, the CDR3 reads TGTGCCAGCAGCGTAGGGGAACAGGGTTCGCAGTACTTC. Amino acids: CASSVGEQGSQYF.